This section outlines one T cell receptor (beta chain) sequence together with its context. Its antigen remains unknown. This specimen belongs to a study of shared clonotypes between healthy human individuals. Partitioning of CD4+ cells yielded a CD45RA+ naive subset and a CD45RA-negative memory subset. Per the germline V gene, CDR1 is GTSNPN and CDR2 is SVGIG (reference sequence). Deletions cut 3 bases from V and 8 bases from J, with 16 bases between. The CDR3 totals 14 residues. Researchers ran the assay at a deep level. Generated by immunoSEQ multiplex PCR, the TCRdb table keeps only in-frame clones and is missing some. The sample lists 2 million to 2.5 million clones, roughly 90% occurring once. Study-wide points: The sole specimen, blood, was sampled, and tissue repertoires likely differ.

The receptor was derived from a man aged 18 to 30 in good health. Some clones in this sample may be carry-over from other donors' samples. The chain couples TRBV30 to TRBJ1-4; D not resolved. The sequencing sample was made of naive CD4+ T cells from PBMCs. Subset in this sample: CD45RA+ positively selected. The CDR3 region is CAWSPLVLGEKLFF. In DNA, the CDR3 is TGTGCCTGGAGCCCCCTGGTCCTGGGAGAAAAACTGTTTTTT. The whole variable domain, remainder taken from reference TRBV30 and TRBJ1-4, is SQTIHQWPATLVQPVGSPLSLECTVEGTSNPNLYWYRQAAGRGLQLLFYSVGIGQISSEVPQNLSASRPQDRQFILSSKKLLLSDSGFYLCAWSPLVLGEKLFFGSGTQLSVL.